This T cell receptor (beta chain) was recovered during a study of blood T cell repertoires in COVID-19. Study in general: Sites across the United States, Italy and Spain contributed samples from acute and convalescent COVID-19.

Original processing methods: Scientists estimated how many nucleated cells there were by amplifying reference gene primers. Profiled with immunoSEQ multiplex PCR; TCRdb holds only in-frame clones, not every one. The V and J calls and the clone size are those of that table, but D and trimming were determined from the DNA. Of approximately 340,000 clones listed, roughly 87% are singletons. The specimen sequenced was peripheral blood. This receptor was taken from a young man with COVID-19, enrolled during active disease.

The CDR3 loop is CASSHGGRADTYEQYF. DNA of the CDR3: TGTGCCAGCAGCCATGGGGGCAGGGCCGATACCTACGAGCAGTACTTC. This chain connects TRBV7-9 to TRBJ2-7, with D maybe TRBD1 (6 bases). The V gene lost 5 bases and the J gene lost 2 bases, with 19 bases spanning the gap. The CDR3 has 16 amino acids. Looked up from germline, CDR1 is SEHNR and CDR2 is FQNEAQ (reference sequence).